This T cell receptor beta chain was observed in a study of immune evolution from preneoplasia to lung adenocarcinoma. The repertoire was sequenced with immunoSEQ multiplex PCR; TCRdb's copy has only in-frame clones and lacks some. The data hold roughly 6,000 clones, with approximately 79% observed a single time. Trimming took off 1 base at V and 3 bases at J, with 10 bases between the two ends. In germline, CDR1 is GTSNPN, CDR2 SVGIG (reference sequence). CDR3 length equals 14 residues. On this clone itself: Its antigen is unidentified.

Study results and caveats: Normal lung had highest clonality; later lesions appeared denser, more diverse.

The rearrangement joins TRBV30 to TRBJ1-5; D ambiguous. The TCR originated in a person between 50 and 69 years old with lung adenocarcinoma. Sample: FFPE minimally invasive lung adenocarcinoma tissue. CDR3 sequence (DNA): TGTGCCTGGAGTGGGCAGAGTATCAATCAGCCCCAGCATTTT. This translates into CAWSGQSINQPQHF.